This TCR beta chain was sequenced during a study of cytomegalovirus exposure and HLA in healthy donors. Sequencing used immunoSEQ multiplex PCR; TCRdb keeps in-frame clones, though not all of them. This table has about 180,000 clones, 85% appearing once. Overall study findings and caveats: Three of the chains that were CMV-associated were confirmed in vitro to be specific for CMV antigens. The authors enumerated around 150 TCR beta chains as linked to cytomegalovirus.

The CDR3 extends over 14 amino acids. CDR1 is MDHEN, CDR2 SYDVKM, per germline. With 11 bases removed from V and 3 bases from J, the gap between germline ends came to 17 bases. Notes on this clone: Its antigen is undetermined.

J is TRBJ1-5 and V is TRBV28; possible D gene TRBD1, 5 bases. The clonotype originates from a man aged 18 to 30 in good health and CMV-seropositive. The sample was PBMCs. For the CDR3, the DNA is TGTGCCGCCCTAGGTTCAGGGCCCAATCAGCCCCAGCATTTT. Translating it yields CAALGSGPNQPQHF.